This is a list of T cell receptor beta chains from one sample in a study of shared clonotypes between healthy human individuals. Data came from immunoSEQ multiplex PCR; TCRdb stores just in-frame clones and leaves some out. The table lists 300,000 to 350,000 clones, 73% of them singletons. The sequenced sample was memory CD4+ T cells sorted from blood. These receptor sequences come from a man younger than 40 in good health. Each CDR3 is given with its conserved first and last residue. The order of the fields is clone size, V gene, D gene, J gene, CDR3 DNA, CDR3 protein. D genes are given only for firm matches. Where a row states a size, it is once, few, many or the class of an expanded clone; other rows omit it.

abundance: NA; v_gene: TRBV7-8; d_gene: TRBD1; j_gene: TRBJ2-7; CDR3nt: TGTGCCAGCAGCTTAGCGACAGGGGGACCCGTTTTACTTGCCTACGAGCAGTACTTC; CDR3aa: CASSLATGGPVLLAYEQYF
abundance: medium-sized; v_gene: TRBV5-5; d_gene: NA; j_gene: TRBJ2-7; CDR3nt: TGTGCCAGTAAACGAAAATCCCCGGGAGATTCGTACGAGCAGTACTTC; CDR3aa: CASKRKSPGDSYEQYF
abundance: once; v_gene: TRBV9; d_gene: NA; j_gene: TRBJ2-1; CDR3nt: TGTGCCAGCAGCGTAGGGGGGGATTTCTACAATGAGCAGTTCTTC; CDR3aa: CASSVGGDFYNEQFF
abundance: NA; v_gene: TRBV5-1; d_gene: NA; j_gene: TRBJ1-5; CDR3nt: TGCGCCAGCAGGCCCTCCTTCGGGGGGAATCAGCCCCAGCATTTT; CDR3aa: CASRPSFGGNQPQHF
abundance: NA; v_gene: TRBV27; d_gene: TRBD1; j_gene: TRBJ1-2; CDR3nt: TGTGCCAGCAGTTCGACTCAGGGGGCTCGGGGCTACACCTTC; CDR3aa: CASSSTQGARGYTF
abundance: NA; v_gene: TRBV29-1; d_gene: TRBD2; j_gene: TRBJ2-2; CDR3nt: TGCAGCGCCCGCGAGCGGGAGGGCACCGGGGAGCTGTTTTTT; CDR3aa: CSAREREGTGELFF
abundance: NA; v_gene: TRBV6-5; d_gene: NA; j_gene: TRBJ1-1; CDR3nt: TGTGCCAGCACCAAAAGGGGGGACACTGAAGCTTTCTTT; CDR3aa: CASTKRGDTEAFF
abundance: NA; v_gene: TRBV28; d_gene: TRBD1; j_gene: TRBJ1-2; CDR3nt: TGTGCCAGCGGAAACAGGGGGCGGTATGGCTACACCTTC; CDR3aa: CASGNRGRYGYTF
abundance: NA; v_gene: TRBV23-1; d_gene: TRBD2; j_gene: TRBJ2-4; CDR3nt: TGCGCCAGCAGTCAATCGCGGGGGGCAAATTTAGCCAAAAACATTCAGTACTTC; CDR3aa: CASSQSRGANLAKNIQYF
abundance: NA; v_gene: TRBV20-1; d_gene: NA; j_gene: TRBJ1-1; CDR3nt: TGCAGTGCTAGAGAATCCACTGAAGCTTTCTTT; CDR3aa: CSARESTEAFF
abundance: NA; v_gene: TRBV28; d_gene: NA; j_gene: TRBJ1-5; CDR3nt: TGTGCCAGTCACCACAGGGTAGGGCAACAGCCCCAGCATTTT; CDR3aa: CASHHRVGQQPQHF
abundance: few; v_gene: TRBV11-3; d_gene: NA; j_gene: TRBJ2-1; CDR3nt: TGTGCCAGCAGGGGTCCCGGTGACAATGAGCAGTTCTTC; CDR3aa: CASRGPGDNEQFF
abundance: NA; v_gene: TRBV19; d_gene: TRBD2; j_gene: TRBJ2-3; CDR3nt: TGTGCCAGTAATAGCGGACTAGCGAGCGCAGATACGCAGTATTTT; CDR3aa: CASNSGLASADTQYF
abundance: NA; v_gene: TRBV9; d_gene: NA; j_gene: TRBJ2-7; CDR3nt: TGTGCCAGCAGCGTAGCTTGGAGGGATGCGGACGAGCAGTACTTC; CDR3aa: CASSVAWRDADEQYF
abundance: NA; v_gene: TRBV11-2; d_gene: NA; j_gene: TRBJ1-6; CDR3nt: TGTGCCAGCAGCTTAGATATGTACTCACCCCTCCACTTT; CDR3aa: CASSLDMYSPLHF
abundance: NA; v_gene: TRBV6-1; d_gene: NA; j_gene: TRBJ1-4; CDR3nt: TGTGCCAGCAGTGAAACTTCCGGTCTTCTGTTTTTT; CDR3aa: CASSETSGLLFF
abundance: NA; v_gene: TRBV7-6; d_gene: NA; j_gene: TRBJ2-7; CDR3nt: TGTGCCAGCAGCCCACAGGAGGATCCGATCCACGAGCAGTACTTC; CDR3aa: CASSPQEDPIHEQYF
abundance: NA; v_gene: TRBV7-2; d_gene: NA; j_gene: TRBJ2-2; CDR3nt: TGTGCCAGCAGCTTAGCGGGAGACACCGGGGAGCTGTTTTTT; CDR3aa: CASSLAGDTGELFF
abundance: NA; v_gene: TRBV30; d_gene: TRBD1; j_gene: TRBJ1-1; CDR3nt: TGTGCCTGGGAGGGACAGCTTAACACTGAAGCTTTCTTT; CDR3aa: CAWEGQLNTEAFF
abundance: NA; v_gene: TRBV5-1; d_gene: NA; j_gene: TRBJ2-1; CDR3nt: TGCGCCAGCAGCTTGGTTGGGGAGTGGACCTACAATGAGCAGTTCTTC; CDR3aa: CASSLVGEWTYNEQFF
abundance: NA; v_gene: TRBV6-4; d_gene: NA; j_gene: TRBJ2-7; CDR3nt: TGTGCCAGCAGCCGCACCAGACACCAAACCGGGGCCTCCTACGAGCAGTACTTC; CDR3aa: CASSRTRHQTGASYEQYF
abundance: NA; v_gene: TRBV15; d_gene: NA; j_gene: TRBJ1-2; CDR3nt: TGTGCCACCAGTTCGGGTTCGATTCCGGGAGGGGGCTACACCTTC; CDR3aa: CATSSGSIPGGGYTF
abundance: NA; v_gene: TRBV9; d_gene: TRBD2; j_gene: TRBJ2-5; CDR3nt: TGTGCCAGCAGCCACCGGGAGGAAGAGACCCAGTACTTC; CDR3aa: CASSHREEETQYF
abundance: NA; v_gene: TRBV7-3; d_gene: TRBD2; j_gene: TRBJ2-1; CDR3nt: TGTGCCAGCAGCTTAGGCGGGAGGGAAAACAATGAGCAGTTCTTC; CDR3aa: CASSLGGRENNEQFF
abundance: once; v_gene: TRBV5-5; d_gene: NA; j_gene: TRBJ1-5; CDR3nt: TGTGCCAGCAGCCCCTCGGCAGGGATTAATCAGCCCCAGCATTTT; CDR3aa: CASSPSAGINQPQHF
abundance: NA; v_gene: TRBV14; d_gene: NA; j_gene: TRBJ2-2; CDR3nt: TGTGCCAGCAGTCGGAACCTTGGGGCGAACACCGGGGAGCTGTTTTTT; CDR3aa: CASSRNLGANTGELFF
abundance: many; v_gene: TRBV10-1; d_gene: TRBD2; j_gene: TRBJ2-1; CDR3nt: TGCGCCAGCAGCGAGCGGGGTAGCTCCTACAATGAGCAGTTCTTC; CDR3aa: CASSERGSSYNEQFF
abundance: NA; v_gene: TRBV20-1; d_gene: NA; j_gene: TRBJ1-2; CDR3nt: TGCAGTGCTAGTGATATAGCTGGCTACACCTTC; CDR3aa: CSASDIAGYTF
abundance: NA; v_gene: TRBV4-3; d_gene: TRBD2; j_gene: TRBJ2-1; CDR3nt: TGCGCCAGCAGACTCGGGACTAGCGGCTACAATGAGCAGTTCTTC; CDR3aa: CASRLGTSGYNEQFF
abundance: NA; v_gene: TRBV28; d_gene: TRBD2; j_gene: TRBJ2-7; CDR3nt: TGTGCCAGCAGTGTTCCTAGCGGCTTCTCCTACGAGCAGTACTTC; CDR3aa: CASSVPSGFSYEQYF
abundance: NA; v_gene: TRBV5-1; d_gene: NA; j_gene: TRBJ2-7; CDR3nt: TGCGCCAGCAGCTTGGGGAGGGAGGTCTCCTACGAGCAGTACTTC; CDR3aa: CASSLGREVSYEQYF
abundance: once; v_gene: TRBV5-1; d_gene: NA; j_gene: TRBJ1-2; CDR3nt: TGCGCCAGCAGCACCCAGGACAGACTCGAAGGGGGCTACACCTTC; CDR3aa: CASSTQDRLEGGYTF
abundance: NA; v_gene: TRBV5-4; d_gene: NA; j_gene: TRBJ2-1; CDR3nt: TGTGCCAGCAGCAGAGACAGGCACAATGAGCAGTTCTTC; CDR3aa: CASSRDRHNEQFF
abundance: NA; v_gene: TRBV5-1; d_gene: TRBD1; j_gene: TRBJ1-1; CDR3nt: TGCGCCAGCAGCTTGACAGGGGGGCGAACTGAAGCTTTCTTT; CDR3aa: CASSLTGGRTEAFF
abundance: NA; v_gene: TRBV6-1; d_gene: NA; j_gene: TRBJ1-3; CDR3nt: TGTGCCAGCAGCCTGAATTGGTCAGGAAACACCATATATTTT; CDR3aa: CASSLNWSGNTIYF
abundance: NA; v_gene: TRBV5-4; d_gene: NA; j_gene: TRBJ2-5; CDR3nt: TGTGCCAGCAGCCCGGCGTTCACCCGACAAGAGACCCAGTACTTC; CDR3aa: CASSPAFTRQETQYF
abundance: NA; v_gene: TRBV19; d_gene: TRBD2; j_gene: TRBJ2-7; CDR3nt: TGTGCCAGTAGTATAGGAACGGGAGGTTTGGGGGAGCAGTACTTC; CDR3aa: CASSIGTGGLGEQYF
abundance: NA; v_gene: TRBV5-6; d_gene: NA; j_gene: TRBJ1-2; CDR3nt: TGTGCCAGCAGCTTCTCCTATGGCTACACCTTC; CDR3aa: CASSFSYGYTF
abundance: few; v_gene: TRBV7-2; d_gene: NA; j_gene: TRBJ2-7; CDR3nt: TGTGCCAGCAGCTTACGGCGGGATGGGCAGTACTTC; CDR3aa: CASSLRRDGQYF
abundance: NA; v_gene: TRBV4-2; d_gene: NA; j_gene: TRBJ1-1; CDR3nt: TGTGCCAGCAGCCACGACCGGGACTTAGGCACTGAAGCTTTCTTT; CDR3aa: CASSHDRDLGTEAFF
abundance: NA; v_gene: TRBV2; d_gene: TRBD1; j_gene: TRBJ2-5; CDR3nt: TGTGCCAGCAGAGGAGACAGGGGGGGCCTGGAGACCCAGTACTTC; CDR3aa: CASRGDRGGLETQYF
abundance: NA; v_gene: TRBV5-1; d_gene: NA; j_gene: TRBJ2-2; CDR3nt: TGCGCCAGCGGTAATGTACCGAACACCGGGGAGCTGTTTTTT; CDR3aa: CASGNVPNTGELFF
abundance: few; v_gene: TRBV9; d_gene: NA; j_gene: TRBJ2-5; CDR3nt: TGTGCCAGCAGCGTGGCCGTCCTAGAGACCCAGTACTTC; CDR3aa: CASSVAVLETQYF
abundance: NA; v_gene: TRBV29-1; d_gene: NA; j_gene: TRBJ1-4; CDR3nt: TGCAGCGCAAAATCCGCAACTAATGAAAAACTGTTTTTT; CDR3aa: CSAKSATNEKLFF
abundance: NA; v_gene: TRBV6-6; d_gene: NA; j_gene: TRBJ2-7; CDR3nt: TGTGCCAGCAGTTACCGCGGACTTCATCAGTACTTC; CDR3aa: CASSYRGLHQYF
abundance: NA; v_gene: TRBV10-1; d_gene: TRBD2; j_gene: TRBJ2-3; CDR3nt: TGCGCCAGCAGTGCGGGACTAGCGGGGGGCAAGGGGACGCAGTATTTT; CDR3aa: CASSAGLAGGKGTQYF
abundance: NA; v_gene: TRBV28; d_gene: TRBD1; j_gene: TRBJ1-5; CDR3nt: TGTGCCAGCAGTTACGTAACAGGGGGCAATCAGCCCCAGCATTTT; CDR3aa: CASSYVTGGNQPQHF
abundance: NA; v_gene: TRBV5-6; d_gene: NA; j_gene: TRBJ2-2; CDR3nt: TGTGCCAGCAGCTTGCGGGACTTCCTCACCGGGGAGCTGTTTTTT; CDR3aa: CASSLRDFLTGELFF
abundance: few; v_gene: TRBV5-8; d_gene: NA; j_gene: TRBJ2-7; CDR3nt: TGTGCCAGCAGCACGGACGGTCTCTCCTACGAGCAGTACTTC; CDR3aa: CASSTDGLSYEQYF
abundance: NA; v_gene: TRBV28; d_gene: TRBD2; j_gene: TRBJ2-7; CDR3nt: TGTGCCAGCAGTTCAACAGCGGGAGGTCTATCCTACGAGCAGTACTTC; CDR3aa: CASSSTAGGLSYEQYF
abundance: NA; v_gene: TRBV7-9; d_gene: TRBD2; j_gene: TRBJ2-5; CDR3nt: TGTGCCAGCAGCTTAGGGCGGCTAGCGGGAGAAAGAATCCAAGAGACCCAGTACTTC; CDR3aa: CASSLGRLAGERIQETQYF
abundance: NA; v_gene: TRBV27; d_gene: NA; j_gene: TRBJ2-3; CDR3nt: TGTGCCAGCAGTTTATGGGGCGTAGCAGCAGATACGCAGTATTTT; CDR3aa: CASSLWGVAADTQYF
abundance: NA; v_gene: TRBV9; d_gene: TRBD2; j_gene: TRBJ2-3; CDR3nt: TGTGCCAGCAGCGTGTCCGGGACTAGCGGGGGCACAGATACGCAGTATTTT; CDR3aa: CASSVSGTSGGTDTQYF
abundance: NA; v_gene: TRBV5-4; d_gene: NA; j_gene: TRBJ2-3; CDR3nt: TGTGCCAGCGGAGCGGCACAGGGTGGAGATACGCAGTATTTT; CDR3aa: CASGAAQGGDTQYF
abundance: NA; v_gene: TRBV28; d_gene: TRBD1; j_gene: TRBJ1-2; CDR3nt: TGTGCCAGCACCCCGAGGGACAGGGGGCTTCGTGGCTACACCTTC; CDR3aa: CASTPRDRGLRGYTF